The text below deals with one TCR beta chain. This clone was counted once. The antigen it recognizes is unknown. The sample holds no much larger clone one base away, and base qualities are not on file. Whole blood was collected in K2EDTA tubes by collaborating institutions according to the institutions' own protocols. Collaborator samples were shipped for TCRbeta analysis as frozen whole blood, isolated PBMCs, or DNA extracted from either sample type. The sample comes from a study of blood T cell repertoires in COVID-19 (dated by TCRdb to about 2020). Regarding the study in general: Samples from collaborators originated in the United States, Italy and Spain and spanned both the acute and convalescent phases of COVID-19. The repertoires were released in a freely available public database meant as a resource for research on the immune response to SARS-CoV-2. Sample metadata almost always included a de-identified subject ID, COVID-19 status, age in years and sex. The dataset comprised deeply sampled blood TCRbeta repertoires from subjects exposed to, actively infected with, or recovered from COVID-19. The samples were drawn from two sources: the first 160 participants of the ongoing ImmuneRACE study, and 1,254 subjects contributed by 6 global collaborators. The material from the prospective study consisted of cDNA or gDNA derived from T cells, B-cell-depleted T cells, or PBMCs. Where HLA class I and class II types were available, the types were taken from metadata supplied by the sample provider, not from assay-based typing. Points the paper makes about the study in general: How much clinical and demographic metadata was included differed by source and by participant, and the metadata was provided uncurated.

The CDR3 sequence holds 14 residues, the cysteine and phenylalanine included. Only CDR3 DNA is held: 42 bases, read in frame from base 1. Taken from the germline V gene, the CDR1 and CDR2 loops are SGHTA and FQGNSA. V and J are truncated by 2 bases and 6 bases respectively, leaving an intervening sequence of 13 bases. The immunoSEQ Assay, a bias-controlled multiplex PCR, was used to amplify TCRbeta CDR3 regions from genomic DNA. The original pipeline was this. The number of nucleated cells in each sample was estimated from the amplification of reference gene primers within the assay. To quantify the absolute abundance of each unique TCRbeta CDR3 rearrangement, sequence reads were collapsed and filtered. For each sample, productive Simpson clonality was calculated as the square root of Simpson's diversity index over productive rearrangements. TCRdb provides this immuneACCESS table in a form limited to in-frame rearrangements. Some clones are lacking; in checked studies, under half of them reflect an unresolved V gene, and why the rest are absent is not known. Clone size and the V and J calls come from that table; the DNA yielded D and trimming. Here the sample has around 200,000 clones; around 82% occur a single time. In total, the top ten clones hold 8.2% of the sample.

The rearranged segments are TRBV7-2 and TRBJ1-2, with a tentative D gene TRBD1 over 5 matching bases. Sequences were obtained from peripheral blood. The sequence was obtained from a woman between 50 and 59 years old with acute or convalescent COVID-19. This receptor carries the CDR3 CASSLPQGFDGYTF. The DNA sequence reads TGTGCCAGCAGCTTACCGCAGGGTTTTGATGGCTACACCTTC.